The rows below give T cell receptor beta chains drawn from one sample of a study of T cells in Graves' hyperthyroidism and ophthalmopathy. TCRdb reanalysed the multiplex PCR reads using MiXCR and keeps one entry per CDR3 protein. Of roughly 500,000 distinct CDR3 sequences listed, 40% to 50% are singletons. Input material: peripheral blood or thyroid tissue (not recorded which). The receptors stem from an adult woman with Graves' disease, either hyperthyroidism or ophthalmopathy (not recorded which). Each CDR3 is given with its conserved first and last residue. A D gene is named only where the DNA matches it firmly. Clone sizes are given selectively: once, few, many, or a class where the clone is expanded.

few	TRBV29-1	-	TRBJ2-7	CSVEGGGEQYF	TGCAGCGTTGAAGGGGGTGGCGAGCAGTACTTC
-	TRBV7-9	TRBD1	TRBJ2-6	CASRGDRASRAGANVLTF	TGTGCCAGCAGAGGGGACAGGGCGTCGCGTGCTGGGGCCAACGTCCTGACTTTC
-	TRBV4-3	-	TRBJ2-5	CASSQGARRETQYF	TGCGCCAGCAGCCAAGGGGCCAGGCGGGAGACCCAGTACTTC
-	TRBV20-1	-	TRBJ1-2	CSGATGNTSGDDGYTF	TGCAGTGGCGCCACAGGTAACACTTCCGGGGACGATGGCTACACCTTC
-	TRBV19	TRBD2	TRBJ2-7	CASNPAGSQTAEQYF	TGTGCCAGTAACCCAGCGGGATCTCAGACTGCAGAGCAGTACTTC
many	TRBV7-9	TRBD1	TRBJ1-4	CASSPGGAGTNEKLFF	TGTGCCAGCAGCCCAGGGGGCGCGGGGACTAATGAAAAACTGTTTTTT
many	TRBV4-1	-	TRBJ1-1	CASSLQGVTEAFF	TGCGCCAGCAGCCTACAGGGAGTGACTGAAGCTTTCTTT
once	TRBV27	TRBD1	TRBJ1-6	CASSMDRGSPLHF	TGTGCCAGCAGTATGGACAGGGGATCACCCCTCCACTTT
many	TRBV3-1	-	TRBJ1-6	CASSPTNGGRSPLHF	TGTGCCAGCAGCCCTACAAACGGCGGCCGTTCCCCCCTCCACTTT
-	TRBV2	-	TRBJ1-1	CASSDRRDTEAFF	TGTGCCAGCAGTGACAGGCGGGACACTGAAGCTTTCTTT
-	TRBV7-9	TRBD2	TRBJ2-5	CASSLTGLAGRTQYF	TGTGCCAGCAGCCTCACGGGACTAGCGGGAAGGACCCAGTACTTC
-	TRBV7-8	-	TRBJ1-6	CASRTAGSSPLHF	TGTGCCAGCAGGACAGCGGGCAGTTCACCCCTCCACTTT
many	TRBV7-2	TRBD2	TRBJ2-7	CASSTRTSATYEQYF	TGTGCCAGCAGCACTCGGACTAGCGCGACCTACGAGCAGTACTTC
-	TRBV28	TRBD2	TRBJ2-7	CASGGITGTSGIFYEQYF	TGTGCCAGCGGGGGGATTACCGGGACTAGCGGGATTTTCTACGAGCAGTACTTC
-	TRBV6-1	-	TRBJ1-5	CAAGTGSGPQHF	TGTGCCGCAGGCACAGGGTCGGGGCCCCAGCATTTT
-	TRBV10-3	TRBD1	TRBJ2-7	CAITRDRGNYEQYF	TGTGCCATCACGAGGGACAGGGGAAACTACGAGCAGTACTTC
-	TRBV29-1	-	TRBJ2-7	CSLGRGLTYEQYF	TGCAGCTTAGGCAGGGGCCTCACCTACGAGCAGTACTTC
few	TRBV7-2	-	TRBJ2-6	CASSLAAGPGANVLTF	TGTGCCAGCAGCTTGGCCGCAGGCCCTGGGGCCAACGTCCTGACTTTC
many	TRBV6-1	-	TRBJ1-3	CASSGASSGNTIYF	TGTGCCAGCAGTGGGGCTAGCTCTGGAAACACCATATATTTT
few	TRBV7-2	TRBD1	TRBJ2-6	CASSPTGVVSGANVLTF	TGTGCCAGCAGCCCCACAGGGGTCGTCTCTGGGGCCAACGTCCTGACTTTC
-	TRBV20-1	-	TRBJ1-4	CSAKIGNEKLFF	TGCAGTGCGAAGATCGGGAATGAAAAACTGTTTTTT
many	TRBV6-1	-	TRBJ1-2	CASSERIRSNYGYTF	TGTGCCAGCAGTGAACGTATTCGGAGTAACTATGGCTACACCTTC
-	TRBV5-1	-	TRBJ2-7	CASSSMTDTYEQHF	TGCGCCAGCAGCTCGATGACAGATACCTACGAGCAGCACTTC
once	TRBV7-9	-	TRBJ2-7	CASSSGLMNYEQYF	TGTGCCAGCAGCTCTGGACTGATGAACTACGAGCAGTACTTC
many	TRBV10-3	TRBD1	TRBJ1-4	CAISESIGQATNEKLFF	TGTGCCATCAGTGAGTCGATAGGACAGGCCACTAATGAAAAACTGTTTTTT
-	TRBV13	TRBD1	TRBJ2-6	CASSFSTGSGANVLTF	TGTGCCAGCAGCTTCTCGACAGGGTCTGGGGCCAACGTCCTGACTTTC
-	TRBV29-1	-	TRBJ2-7	CSVGPNRGAYEQYF	TGCAGCGTTGGCCCAAATCGAGGGGCCTACGAGCAGTACTTC
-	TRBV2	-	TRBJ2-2	CASIRGITGELFF	TGTGCCAGCATCAGGGGTATCACCGGGGAGCTGTTTTTT
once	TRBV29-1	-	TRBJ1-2	CSVLAGEVGYTF	TGCAGCGTTCTGGCAGGGGAGGTTGGCTACACCTTC
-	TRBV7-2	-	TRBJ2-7	CASSLAPTTGVEQYF	TGTGCCAGCAGCTTAGCTCCAACGACAGGCGTCGAGCAGTACTTC
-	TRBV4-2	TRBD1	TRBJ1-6	CASSQGGQGPSPLHF	TGTGCCAGCAGCCAGGGGGGACAGGGGCCTTCACCCCTCCACTTT
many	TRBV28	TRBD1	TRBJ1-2	CASSAGGEDGYTF	TGTGCCAGCAGTGCAGGGGGAGAAGATGGCTACACCTTC
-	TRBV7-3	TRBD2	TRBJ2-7	CASSSGLAGGEQYF	TGTGCCAGCAGCTCCGGACTAGCGGGGGGAGAGCAGTACTTC
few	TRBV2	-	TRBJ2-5	CASSPTQYF	TGTGCCAGCAGCCCGACACAGTACTTC
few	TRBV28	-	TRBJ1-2	CASSVESGYTF	TGTGCCAGCAGCGTCGAGAGTGGCTACACCTTC
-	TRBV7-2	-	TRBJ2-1	CASSIGPPVGSYNEQFF	TGTGCCAGCAGCATAGGTCCACCCGTGGGCTCCTACAATGAGCAGTTCTTC
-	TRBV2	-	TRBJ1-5	CASSEGQLARPQHF	TGTGCCAGCAGTGAAGGCCAGCTTGCTCGGCCCCAGCATTTT
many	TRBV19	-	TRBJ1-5	CASAKRRDQPQHF	TGTGCCAGCGCCAAGAGGCGGGATCAGCCCCAGCATTTT
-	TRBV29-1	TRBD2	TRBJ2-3	CSVDRLAGDNTDTQYF	TGCAGCGTGGATCGACTAGCGGGAGACAACACAGATACGCAGTATTTT
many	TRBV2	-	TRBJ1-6	CASSDEGNSPLHF	TGTGCCAGCAGTGACGAGGGGAATTCACCCCTCCACTTT
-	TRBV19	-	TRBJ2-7	CASRLAEGSYEQYF	TGTGCCAGTAGGTTAGCAGAGGGGTCCTACGAGCAGTACTTC
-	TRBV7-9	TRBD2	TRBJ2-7	CASSFPTSGDYEQYF	TGTGCCAGCAGCTTTCCTACTAGCGGGGATTACGAGCAGTACTTC
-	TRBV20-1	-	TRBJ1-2	CSASQGTSGDDGYTF	TGCAGTGCTAGTCAAGGGACTAGCGGGGACGATGGCTACACCTTC
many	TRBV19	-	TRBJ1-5	CASQAQGFQPQHF	TGTGCCAGTCAAGCGCAGGGGTTTCAGCCCCAGCATTTT
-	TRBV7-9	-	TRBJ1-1	CASSTTTGMSTEAFF	TGTGCCAGCAGTACTACAACAGGGATGAGCACTGAAGCTTTCTTT
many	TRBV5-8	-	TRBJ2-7	CASSSYGDTAVYEQYF	TGTGCCAGCAGCTCCTACGGGGACACAGCGGTCTACGAGCAGTACTTC
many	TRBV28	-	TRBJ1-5	CASSSPFYQPQHF	TGTGCCAGCAGTTCGCCCTTTTATCAGCCCCAGCATTTT
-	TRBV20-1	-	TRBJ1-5	CSASPPSGRAQHF	TGCAGTGCTAGCCCACCTAGCGGGAGGGCCCAGCATTTT
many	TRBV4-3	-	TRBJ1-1	CASSQGVSLVTEAFF	TGCGCCAGCAGCCAAGGCGTCTCGTTGGTCACTGAAGCTTTCTTT
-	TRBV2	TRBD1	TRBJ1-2	CASSMTGGYYTF	TGTGCCAGCAGTATGACAGGGGGATACTACACCTTC
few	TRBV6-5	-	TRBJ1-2	CATRTGYGYTF	TGTGCCACCAGGACGGGCTATGGCTACACCTTC
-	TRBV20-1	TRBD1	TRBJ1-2	CSASGTGRNYGYTF	TGCAGTGCTAGCGGGACAGGGAGAAACTATGGCTACACCTTC
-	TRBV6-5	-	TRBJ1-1	CASSRSNTEAFF	TGTGCCAGCAGTCGGAGTAATACTGAAGCTTTCTTT
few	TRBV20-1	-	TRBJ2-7	CSAPTGQTYEQYF	TGCAGTGCCCCGACAGGCCAGACCTACGAGCAGTACTTC
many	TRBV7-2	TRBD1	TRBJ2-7	CASRTGSSYEQYF	TGTGCCAGCCGGACAGGGAGCTCCTACGAGCAGTACTTC
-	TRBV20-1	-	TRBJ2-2	CSARDRRSGVNTGELFF	TGCAGTGCTAGAGATCGAAGGTCGGGAGTCAACACCGGGGAGCTATTTTTT
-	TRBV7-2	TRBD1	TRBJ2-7	CASSHGTAYEQYF	TGTGCCAGCAGCCACGGGACAGCCTACGAGCAGTACTTC
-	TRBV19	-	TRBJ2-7	CASSLRRQGSRAYEQYF	TGTGCCAGCAGTTTAAGGAGGCAGGGTAGTCGTGCCTACGAGCAGTACTTC
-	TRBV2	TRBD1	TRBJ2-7	CASSLRTGDAEQYF	TGTGCCAGCAGTTTGAGGACAGGGGATGCCGAGCAGTACTTC
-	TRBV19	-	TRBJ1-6	CASSMGVRNSPLHF	TGTGCCAGTAGTATGGGCGTGAGGAATTCACCCCTCCACTTT